This T cell receptor beta chain was recorded in a study of shared clonotypes between healthy human individuals (dated by TCRdb to about 2020). Study-wide context: A few men and two women, aged 18 to 49 years, made up the cohort. Different laboratories and diverse techniques were used to prepare libraries and sequence TCR repertoires, to increase sequencing depth and limit assay-specific biases. For each donor, CD4 naive and CD4 memory were each run on three plates, CD8 naive on two plates, and CD8 memory on one plate. To estimate repertoire size and how much clonotype sharing occurs between individuals, the study deeply sequenced the blood TCR repertoires of several healthy adults. Per donor, leukapheresis produced somewhere between about 0.9 and 9.5 billion PBMCs.

TCR CDR3 regions were amplified from genomic DNA by multiplex PCR using the deep immunoSEQ assay. For each cell subset, the extracted genomic DNA was distributed evenly across all wells of several immunoSEQ 96-well plates, and each plate served as one replicate. For sorted subsets, approximately 190 ng genomic DNA, equal to some 28,000 T cell genomes, was loaded into each replicate PCR. The purified libraries were quantified using a Qubit 3.0 fluorometer, sized with a Bioanalyzer 2100, and then quantified again using the KAPA Library Quantification kit. Every immunoSEQ 96-well plate was sequenced on a separate single-read 150-cycle Illumina NextSeq 550 flow cell. Per the source publication's procedure: Because the immunoSEQ output held only junctional sequences and lacked quality scores, the filtering could not match the filtering applied to full-length reads. To assign V/J genes and CDR3, sequences were annotated against IMGT germline references using PyIR, a Python wrapper for IgBLAST v1.9. Any read was removed if the V/J assignment was weak (E-value above 1e-6), the CDR3 was missing, or the read contained stop codons, out-of-frame junctions, or ambiguous translated residues. V3J clonotypes were defined as sequences sharing an identical inferred V gene, J gene, and CDR3 amino acid sequence. Percentage overlap between repertoires was computed as shared unique clonotypes divided by the size of the smaller repertoire. Richness of each repertoire was evaluated using RTK rarefaction, the Chao1 estimator, and Recon v2.1 estimates of unobserved clonotypes. OLGA was used to compute generation probabilities for all TCRbeta clonotypes that the gDNA method yielded from a handful of donors. Held by TCRdb, this immuneACCESS table contains in-frame sequences only and omits some clones. Under half of the omission traces to an unresolved V gene where checked; the cause of the rest is unknown. The DNA was the basis for D and trimming; V, J and clone size are from that table. For this sample there are about 520,000 clones; about 96% appear just once. Of the sample, 0.05% to 0.07% is held by the ten largest clones.

The germline V gene supplies CDR1 MDHEN and CDR2 SYDVKM. From V the trimming removes 2 bases and from J it removes 3 bases, while the gene matches leave 10 bases of the junction unaccounted for. Counted from cysteine to phenylalanine, this CDR3 has 16 amino acids. Only CDR3 DNA remains: 48 bases, in frame from the first base. The donors were healthy, HIV-negative adults with no recently reported acute infections or vaccinations. All donors were Caucasian adults living in Nashville, Tennessee, USA. CD4+ T cells were enriched by magnetic negative selection, after which naive cells were positively selected on CD45RA and the negative fraction was taken as the memory subset. Blood was collected by leukapheresis, and PBMCs were isolated by Ficoll-Histopaque density gradient centrifugation and then cryopreserved in liquid nitrogen vapor phase. Analytical flow cytometry was used to check the purity and quantity of every magnetically sorted T cell population. From each sorted fraction, genomic DNA was isolated and quantified by UV absorbance on a Nanodrop 2000c.

Notes on this clone: It lacks a known antigen. No much larger clone is present one base from it, and per-base qualities are unavailable.

Findings and caveats that apply to the study as a whole: Approximately 5% of naive CD4, 3.5% of naive CD8, roughly 2.4% of memory CD4, and about 0.4% of memory CD8 clonotypes were shared across a few donors. Naive subsets generally had larger estimated clonotype richness than memory subsets. Clonotypes shared by all four sorted-subset donors showed higher generation probabilities than non-shared clonotypes. Sampling was restricted to blood, and TCR repertoires in tissues likely differ from the TCR repertoires found in blood. Based on pairwise subsampling, the degree of clonotype sharing among donors was expected to be affected by sequencing depth. Because the study included only a small number of donors, the genetic and exposure-history diversity represented was limited. Rarefaction of sorted-subset datasets indicated incomplete sequencing despite the large sequencing depth.

This sequence uses TRBV28 and TRBJ2-7; 7 bases in the middle match TRBD1. The receptor was derived from a young woman in good health. The sequencing sample was made of naive CD4+ T cells sorted from blood. The sample's cell subset or site label, decoded: CD45RA+ positively selected. The CDR3 has the sequence CASSLEPGQTVYEQYF. DNA sequence: TGTGCCAGCAGTTTAGAACCGGGACAGACTGTCTACGAGCAGTACTTC.